This TCR beta chain was sequenced for a study of blood T cell repertoires in COVID-19. Trimming shortened V by 2 bases and J by 0 bases, and 8 bases separated the two germline ends. The germline CDR1 and CDR2 sequences are LNHDA and SQIVND (reference sequence). The CDR3 spans 15 residues. Using immunoSEQ multiplex PCR, the repertoire was profiled, and TCRdb retains in-frame clones only, with some absent. The sample has 99,000 or so clones, 70% to 90% seen once. This chain joins TRBV19 and TRBJ1-3; a weak D match, TRBD1 (5 bases). The TCR sequence derives from a woman aged 60-75 years in a cohort sampled during active or convalescent COVID-19. Sample: peripheral blood. The CDR3 DNA is TGTGCCAGTAGTATACAGGGTTACTCTGGAAACACCATATATTTT. Its translation is CASSIQGYSGNTIYF.